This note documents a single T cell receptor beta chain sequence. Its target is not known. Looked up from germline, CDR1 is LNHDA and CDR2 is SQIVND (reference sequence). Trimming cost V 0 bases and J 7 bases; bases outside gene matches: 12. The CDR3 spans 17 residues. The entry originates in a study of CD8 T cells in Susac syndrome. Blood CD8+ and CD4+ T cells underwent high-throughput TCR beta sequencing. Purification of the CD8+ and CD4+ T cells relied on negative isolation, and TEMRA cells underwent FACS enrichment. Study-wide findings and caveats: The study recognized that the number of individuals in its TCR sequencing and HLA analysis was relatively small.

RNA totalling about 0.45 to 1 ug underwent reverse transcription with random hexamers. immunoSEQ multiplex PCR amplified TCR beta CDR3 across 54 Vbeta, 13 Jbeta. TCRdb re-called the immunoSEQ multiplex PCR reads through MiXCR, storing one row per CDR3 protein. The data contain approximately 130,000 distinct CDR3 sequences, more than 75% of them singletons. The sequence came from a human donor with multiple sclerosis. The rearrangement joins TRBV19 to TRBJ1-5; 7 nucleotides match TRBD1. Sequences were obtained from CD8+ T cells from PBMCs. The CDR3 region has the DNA TGTGCCAGTAGTATAGATAGGAGCAGGGGGAAGTTCCAGCCCCAGCATTTT. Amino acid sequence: CASSIDRSRGKFQPQHF.